This TCR beta chain derives from a study of neoadjuvant anti-PD-1 for oral cavity cancer. Study information: Before surgery, most patients got three to four biweekly 3 mg/kg nivolumab doses. Patients without progression received a fourth nivolumab dose around day 43, then surgical resection on days 50-56.

Germline CDR1 is MNHNS and CDR2 is SASEGT. The CDR3 loop spans 14 amino acids. The V and J ends lost 4 bases and 3 bases respectively, with 10 bases between them. The sample's time point: after neoadjuvant nivolumab, at surgical resection. Patients had HPV-negative, locally advanced oral cavity squamous cell carcinoma. Study-level findings and limits: Higher pretreatment Treg/Th17 ratios tracked higher pretreatment blood clonality.

TCRdb keeps only in-frame clones here, not all; method: immunoSEQ multiplex PCR. This sample has 8,500 to 10,000 clones, with roughly 67% found just once. This clone occurred a few times. Its specificity is not known. V and J are TRBV6-1 and TRBJ1-5; no firm D call. Specimen: PBMCs, collected after nivolumab (anti-PD-1) treatment. The receptor comes from a person aged 35-79 years with oral cavity squamous cell carcinoma. The CDR3 region has the DNA TGTGCCAGCAGTGGTAGGTCCTCCAATCAGCCCCAGCATTTT. It translates to CASSGRSSNQPQHF.